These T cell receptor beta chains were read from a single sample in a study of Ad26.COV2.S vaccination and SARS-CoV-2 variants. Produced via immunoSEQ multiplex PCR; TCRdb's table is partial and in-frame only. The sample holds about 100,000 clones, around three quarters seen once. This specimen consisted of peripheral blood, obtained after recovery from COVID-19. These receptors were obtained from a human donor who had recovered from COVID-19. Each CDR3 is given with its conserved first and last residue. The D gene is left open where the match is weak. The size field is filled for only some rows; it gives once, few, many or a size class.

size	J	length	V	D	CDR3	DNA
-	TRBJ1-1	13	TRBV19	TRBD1	CASSIQGQGEAFF	TGTGCCAGTAGTATCCAAGGACAGGGTGAAGCTTTCTTT
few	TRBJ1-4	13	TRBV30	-	CAWKGSGNEKLFF	TGTGCCTGGAAGGGGAGTGGGAATGAAAAACTGTTTTTT
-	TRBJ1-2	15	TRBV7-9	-	CASSPWGESNYGYTF	TGTGCCAGCAGCCCTTGGGGGGAATCTAACTATGGCTACACCTTC
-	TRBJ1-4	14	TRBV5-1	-	CASSLGFFGEKLFF	TGCGCCAGCAGCTTGGGTTTTTTCGGTGAAAAACTGTTTTTT
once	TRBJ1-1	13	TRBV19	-	CASRLRGGTEAFF	TGTGCCAGTAGATTACGGGGTGGGACTGAAGCTTTCTTT
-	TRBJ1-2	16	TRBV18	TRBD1	CASSPLALDRAHGYTF	TGTGCCAGCTCACCCCTAGCGTTGGACAGGGCCCATGGCTACACCTTC
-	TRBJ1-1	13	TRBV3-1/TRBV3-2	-	CASSPWRGTEAFF	TGTGCCAGCAGCCCCTGGCGAGGAACTGAAGCTTTCTTT
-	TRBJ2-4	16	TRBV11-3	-	CASSLLRGLAKNIQYF	TGTGCCAGCAGCTTACTGAGGGGCTTAGCCAAAAACATTCAGTACTTC
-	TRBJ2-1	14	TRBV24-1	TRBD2	CATKPGTSGSEQFF	TGTGCCACCAAGCCCGGGACTAGCGGGTCGGAGCAGTTCTTC
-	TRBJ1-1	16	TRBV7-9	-	CASSSTQTSWDTEAFF	TGTGCCAGCAGCTCTACTCAGACCTCCTGGGACACTGAAGCTTTCTTT
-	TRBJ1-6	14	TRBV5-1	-	CANEDRYHHSPLHF	TGCGCCAACGAGGACAGATATCATCATTCACCCCTCCACTTT